The TCR beta chain under discussion was sequenced for a study of beta chain features in type 1 diabetes. The wider study: The samples had around 98 million sorted cells examined in all. Overall study findings and caveats: Sequencing the cDNA could make cells with high TCR expression show up more than they should.

The CDR3 consists of 15 residues. Germline V gene data show CDR1 as GTSNPN and CDR2 as SVGIG (reference sequence). The junction had 13 bases not matched to a gene; V was cut back by 2 bases and J by 9 bases. Isolated RNA was reverse transcribed in full, so expressed TCRB transcripts were sequenced. Some clones are missing from TCRdb's copy, which holds only in-frame ones; the method was immunoSEQ multiplex PCR. Altogether 200,000 to 250,000 clones are present, 25% to 30% being singletons, with the ten largest covering roughly 4%. CD4+ cells of the naive, central memory, regulatory and stem cell-like memory types were sorted via CD45RO/CCR7/CD25/CD127/CD95/CD27. Sort purity for all populations was recorded as exceeding 98%. Of note for this clone: Its antigen is not known.

The V and J genes are TRBV30 and TRBJ2-1; 7 bases match TRBD2. This clonotype originated in a man in his thirties or forties in good health. Material: central memory CD4+ T cells from blood. The CDR3 DNA is TGTGCCTGGAGTCGGGGGGACTTCAGAACACGTGAGCAGTTCTTC. Its translation is CAWSRGDFRTREQFF.